This T cell receptor beta chain was recovered during a study of radiation and T cells in renal cell carcinoma. Findings and caveats of the study: Without pretreatment biopsies, baseline tumor clonotype presence was undetermined.

Remarks on this clone: The antigen remains unidentified.

The time point was: blood 2 weeks post-SBRT. Described treatment: 15 Gy SBRT to primary tumor, nephrectomy 4 weeks later. Here immunoSEQ multiplex PCR was the method, and the copy in TCRdb shows in-frame clones only, minus some. Here the sample spans some 75,000 clones, 82% being singletons. The ends lost 6 bases at V and 6 bases at J; junction bases unmatched: 4. CDR1 is MNHEY and CDR2 is SMNVEV in the germline V gene (reference sequence). This CDR3 region has 13 residues. V usage is TRBV27 and J usage is TRBJ2-1, with 8 nucleotides matching TRBD1. The source of this sequence is a man aged 60 to 75 with renal cell carcinoma. This specimen was blood, taken from a patient whose treatment included radiotherapy and nephrectomy. CDR3 loop: CASRLTGANEQFF. CDR3 DNA: TGTGCCAGCAGGTTGACAGGGGCCAATGAGCAGTTCTTC.